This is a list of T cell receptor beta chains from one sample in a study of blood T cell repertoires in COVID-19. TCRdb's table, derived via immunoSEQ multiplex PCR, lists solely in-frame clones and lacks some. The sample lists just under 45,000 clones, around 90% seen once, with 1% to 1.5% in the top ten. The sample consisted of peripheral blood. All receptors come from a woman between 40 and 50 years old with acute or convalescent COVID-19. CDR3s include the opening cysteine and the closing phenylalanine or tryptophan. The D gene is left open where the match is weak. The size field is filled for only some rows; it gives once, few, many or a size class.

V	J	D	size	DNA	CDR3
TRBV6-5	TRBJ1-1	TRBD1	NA	TGTGCCAGCAGGAACAGGGGTGGGACTGAAGCTTTCTTT	CASRNRGGTEAFF
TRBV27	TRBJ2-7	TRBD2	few	TGTGCCAGCAGTTTAACGCCGGGACTAGTCTACGAGCAGTACTTC	CASSLTPGLVYEQYF
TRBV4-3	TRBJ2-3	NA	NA	TGCGCCAGCAGCCAAGATCTAGCGAGCGGGCTGGCAGATACGCAGTATTTT	CASSQDLASGLADTQYF
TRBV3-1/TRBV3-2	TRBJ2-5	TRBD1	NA	TGTGCCAGCAGCCAAGAAGACAGGGATATCGAGACCCAGTACTTC	CASSQEDRDIETQYF
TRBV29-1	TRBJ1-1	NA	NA	TGCAGCCTCAAGACAGGACTCAACACTGAAGCTTTCTTT	CSLKTGLNTEAFF
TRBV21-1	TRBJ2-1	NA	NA	TGTGCCAGCAGGGACGTGGGGCGGTGGAATGAGCAGTTCTTC	CASRDVGRWNEQFF
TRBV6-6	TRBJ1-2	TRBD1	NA	TGTGCCAGCAGCACACAGGGGGCTCCATCTAATGGCTACACCTTC	CASSTQGAPSNGYTF
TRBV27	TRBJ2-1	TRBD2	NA	TGTGCCAGCAGTTTTTTATGGACTAGCGGGAGGGGGAATGAGCAGTTCTTC	CASSFLWTSGRGNEQFF
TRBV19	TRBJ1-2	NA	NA	TGTGCCAGTAGTTCGGGGGGGTCTAACTATGGCTACACCTTC	CASSSGGSNYGYTF
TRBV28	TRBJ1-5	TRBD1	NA	TGTGCCAGCAGTGCGACAGGGGGCGGCGGACAGCCCCAGCATTTT	CASSATGGGGQPQHF
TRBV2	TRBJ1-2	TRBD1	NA	TGTGCCAGCAGTACGGACAGGGCGTTTATGGACTATGGCTACACCTTC	CASSTDRAFMDYGYTF
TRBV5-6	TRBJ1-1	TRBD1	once	TGTGCCAGCAGCTTGGCCAGGGGGCGAATGAACACTGAAGCTTTCTTT	CASSLARGRMNTEAFF
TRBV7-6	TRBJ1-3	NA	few	TGTGCCAGCAGCTCCTCAGACTCTGGAAACACCATATATTTT	CASSSSDSGNTIYF
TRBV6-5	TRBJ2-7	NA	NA	TGTGCCAGCAGCGGGCACGGGGGCTCCTACGAGCAGTACTTC	CASSGHGGSYEQYF
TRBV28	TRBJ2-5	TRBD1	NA	TGTGCCAGCAGAGATGACAGGGGAGAGGCAGAAGAGACCCAGTACTTC	CASRDDRGEAEETQYF
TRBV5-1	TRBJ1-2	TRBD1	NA	TGCGCCAGCAGCTTGGTACAGGGGGTCCTCTATGGCTACACCTTC	CASSLVQGVLYGYTF
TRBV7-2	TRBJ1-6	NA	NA	TGTGCCAGCAGCTTGGGCAGGTCCCTTAATTCACCCCTCCACTTT	CASSLGRSLNSPLHF
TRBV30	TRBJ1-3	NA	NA	TGTGCCTGGAGTGTGGAGAACACCATATATTTT	CAWSVENTIYF
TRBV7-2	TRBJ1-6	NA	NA	TGTGCCAGCAGCTTCCAGAATTCACCCCTCCACTTT	CASSFQNSPLHF
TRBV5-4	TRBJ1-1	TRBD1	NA	TGTGCCAGCAGCTTGGTAGGTTCAGGACAGGGGTTGAACACTGAAGCTTTCTTT	CASSLVGSGQGLNTEAFF
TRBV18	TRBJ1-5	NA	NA	TGTGCCAGCTCATCTGTTGGGGCGACGGCGGGCAATCAGCCCCAGCATTTT	CASSSVGATAGNQPQHF
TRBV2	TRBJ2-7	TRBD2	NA	TGTGCCAGCAGTGCCTCCCTAGCGGGAGGGCCTCGTGAGCAGTACTTC	CASSASLAGGPREQYF
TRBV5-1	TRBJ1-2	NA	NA	TGCGCCAGCAGCTTGGAAGGCAGGGAGGCTGGAGGCTACACCTTC	CASSLEGREAGGYTF
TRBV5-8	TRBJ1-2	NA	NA	TGTGCCAGCAGCTTGGACTTGGGTGGAGATGGCTACACCTTC	CASSLDLGGDGYTF
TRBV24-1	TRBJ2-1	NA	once	TGTGCCACCAGTGATTTTCAGGGTTACAATGAGCAGTTCTTC	CATSDFQGYNEQFF
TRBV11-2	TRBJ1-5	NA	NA	TGTGCCAGCAGCTTAGATTCAGGGTTAGGTCAGCCCCAGCATTTT	CASSLDSGLGQPQHF
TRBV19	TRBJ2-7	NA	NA	TGTGCCAGTAGTATGGGCGCGATCATCGGCTACGAGCAGTACTTC	CASSMGAIIGYEQYF
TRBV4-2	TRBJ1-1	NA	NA	TGTGCCAGCAGCCAAGTAGGCGGTTGGGACACTGAAGCTTTCTTT	CASSQVGGWDTEAFF
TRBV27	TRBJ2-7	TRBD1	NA	TGTGCCGGAAAGACAGGGAACGAGCAGTACTTC	CAGKTGNEQYF
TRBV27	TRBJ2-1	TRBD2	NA	TGTGCCAGCAGTTTATCTAGGACTAGCGGTGAGCAGTTCTTC	CASSLSRTSGEQFF
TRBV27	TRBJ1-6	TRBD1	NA	TGTGCCAGCAGTTTCGCCTACAGGGGGCTAAGTTCACCCCTCCACTTT	CASSFAYRGLSSPLHF
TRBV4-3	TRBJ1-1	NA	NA	TGCGCCAGCAGCCAAGGCCGTGCGGTAGGGGTACTCACTGAAGCTTTCTTT	CASSQGRAVGVLTEAFF
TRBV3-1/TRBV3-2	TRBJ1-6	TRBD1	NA	TGTGCCAGCAGCCCCAACAGGGGGCAAGTGTATTCACCCCTCCACTTT	CASSPNRGQVYSPLHF
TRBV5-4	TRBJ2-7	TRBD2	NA	TGTGCCAGCAGCTTGGCACGGGGGGGCCGAGGCGAGCAGTACTTC	CASSLARGGRGEQYF
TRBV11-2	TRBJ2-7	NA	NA	TGTGCCAGCAGCGGGAGCTACGAGCAGTACTTC	CASSGSYEQYF
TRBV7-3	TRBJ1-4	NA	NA	TGTGCCAGCAGCAATGGAGCAACTAATGAAAAACTGTTTTTT	CASSNGATNEKLFF
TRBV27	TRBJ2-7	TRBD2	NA	TGTGCCAGCAGTCTCGGACTAGGACGGGGCTACGAGCAGTACTTC	CASSLGLGRGYEQYF